The entry below describes one TCR beta chain. The study sampled nominally healthy donors, though unrecorded immune exposures were likely. The sample belongs to a study of cytomegalovirus exposure and HLA in healthy donors. Researchers ran the PCR with 60 Vbeta and 13 Jbeta primers. Sequencing used immunoSEQ multiplex PCR; TCRdb keeps in-frame clones, though not all of them. The profile shows 150,000 to 190,000 clones, approximately 77% of them singletons. The germline gives CDR1 LGHNA, CDR2 YSLEER. This CDR3 region has 18 residues. Unmatched junction bases numbered 7, after V lost 1 base and J lost 3 bases.

The V call is TRBV4-3, the J call TRBJ2-3; 13 positions match TRBD2. Sequenced: PBMCs. The receptor was isolated from a man aged 18 to 30 in good health and CMV-seronegative. The CDR3 region is CASSQGLAGGLGTDTQYF. DNA for the CDR3: TGCGCCAGCAGCCAAGGACTAGCGGGAGGATTGGGTACAGATACGCAGTATTTT.